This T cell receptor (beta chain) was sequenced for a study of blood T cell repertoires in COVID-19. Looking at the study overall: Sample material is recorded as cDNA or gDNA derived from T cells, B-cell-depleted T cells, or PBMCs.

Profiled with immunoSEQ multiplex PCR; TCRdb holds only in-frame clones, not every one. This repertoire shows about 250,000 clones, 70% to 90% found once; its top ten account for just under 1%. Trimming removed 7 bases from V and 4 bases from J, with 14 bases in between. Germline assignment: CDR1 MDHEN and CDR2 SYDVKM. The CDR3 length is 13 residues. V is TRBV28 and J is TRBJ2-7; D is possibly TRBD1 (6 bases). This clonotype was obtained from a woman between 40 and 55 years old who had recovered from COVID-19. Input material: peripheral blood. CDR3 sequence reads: CASMGQGSYEQYV. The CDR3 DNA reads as TGTGCCAGCATGGGGCAGGGGTCTTACGAGCAGTACGTC.